A single sample gave rise to the 25 T cell receptor beta chains below, sequenced in a study of blood T cells in healthy people across ages (dated by TCRdb to about 2015). Library creation used 5' RACE. Sequencer: Illumina HiSeq 2500. A second about 7 to 12 cycle PCR used a sample-barcoded 5' primer and a J-beta primer mix. The public sequencing data were trimmed at Q25 with fastp and processed into clonotypes with MiXCR by TCRdb, which kept only in-frame beta chains. Rows merge per CDR3 protein into single entries with the most common DNA and genes. This sample comprises around 900,000 distinct CDR3 sequences, 29% of them detected only once. Approximately 15% of the sample is held by the ten biggest clonotypes. Source material: blood. The receptors originated from a woman older than 75 in good health.

This clonotype was counted at least ten times. The chain is built from TRBV6-2 or TRBV6-3 and TRBJ2-7; no reliable D call. The V and J ends lost 4 bases and 7 bases respectively, with 14 bases between them. The CDR3 spans 13 residues. CDR1 is MNHEY, CDR2 SVGEGT, per germline. CDR3 nucleotides: TGTGCCAGCAGTTCCCTTGGGTCCGGGGAGCAGTACTTC. This codes for CASSSLGSGEQYF.

Comments on this clonotype: Possible read error: a much larger clone is one base away. The chain links TRBV12-3 or TRBV12-4 to TRBJ2-1, with 8 nucleotides matching TRBD1. The CDR3 extends over 16 amino acids. CDR3 DNA: TGTGCCGGCAGTCTTTGGACAGGGACGGGTAGCAATGAGCAGTTCTTC. Protein sequence: CAGSLWTGTGSNEQFF.

This clonotype was seen at least ten times. This chain uses TRBV12-3 or TRBV12-4 with TRBJ1-1; D is ambiguous. This CDR3 is built from 11 residues. V lost 5 bases and J lost 8, with 9 bases in between. CDR3 loop: CASSPGFEAFF. The CDR3 DNA reads as TGTGCCAGCAGTCCCGGGTTCGAAGCTTTCTTT.

This chain joins TRBV7-9 and TRBJ1-1; TRBD1 aligns across 8 bases. The V segment lost 7 bases and the J segment 0 bases; nucleotides outside the gene matches: 4. Germline loops: CDR1 SEHNR, CDR2 FQNEAQ (reference sequence). CDR3 length: 14 residues. CDR3 sequence: CASTRQGLNTEAFF. In DNA form, the CDR3 reads TGTGCCAGCACCAGACAGGGGTTGAACACTGAAGCTTTCTTT.

In regard to this clonotype: A much larger clone differs from this one at a single base, so this may be a read error. This sequence joins TRBV7-2 and TRBJ2-1; TRBD2 matches at 13 bases. The CDR3 has 18 amino acids. Per germline, CDR1 SGHTA and CDR2 FQGNSA. The CDR3 spells CASSLGLAGGSRYNERFF. The CDR3 coding sequence is TGTGCCAGCAGCTTAGGACTAGCGGGGGGATCCCGTTACAATGAGCGGTTCTTC.

Of note for this clonotype: A read error may be the cause here, since a much bigger clone is one base away. V and J are TRBV6-2 or TRBV6-3 and TRBJ2-3, with a weak D call TRBD2 (6 bases). The CDR3 spans 13 residues. Germline CDR1 MNHEY, CDR2 SVGEGT. CDR3 sequence: CASCTGSTDMQYF. The CDR3 DNA reads TGTGCCAGCTGCACCGGGAGCACAGATATGCAGTATTTT.

This clonotype was counted ten times or more. The J gene is TRBJ2-5, the V gene TRBV5-1, with TRBD1 identical over 8 bases. The J segment lost 2 bases and the V segment lost 4 bases, leaving 7 bases of the junction unmatched. Per germline, CDR1 SGHRS and CDR2 YFSETQ. This CDR3 has 15 residues. Here the CDR3 DNA reads TGCGCCAGCAGCCGTACAGGGGGGCTTCAAGAGACCCAGTACTTC. The encoded protein is CASSRTGGLQETQYF.

This clonotype was seen a few times. V usage is TRBV29-1 and J usage is TRBJ2-5; TRBD1 matches 9 bases. The CDR3 is 13 amino acids. CDR1 is SQVTM and CDR2 is ANQGSEA in the germline V gene. The ends lost 7 bases at V and 11 bases at J; junction bases unmatched: 14. The CDR3 loop reads CSGGTGNNDEQYF. The CDR3 region has the DNA TGCAGCGGGGGGACAGGGAACAACGATGAGCAGTACTTC. Complete variable domain (other parts from reference TRBV29-1 and TRBJ2-5): SAVISQKPSRDICQRGTSLTIQCQVDSQVTMMFWYRQQPGQSLTLIATANQGSEATYESGFVIDKFPISRPNLTFSTLTVSNMSPEDSSIYLCSGGTGNNDEQYFGPGTRLLVL.

The chain uses TRBV6-2 or TRBV6-3 and TRBJ2-7, with 8 bases matching TRBD1. The CDR3 loop spans 16 amino acids. The V and J ends lost 5 bases and 2 bases, in that order; junction bases with no gene match: 11. Germline CDR1 reads MNHEY; CDR2 reads SVGEGT. CDR3 nucleotide sequence: TGTGCCAGCAGTACCCGAGACAGGGGTCTTCCCTACGAGCAGTACTTC. Translated: CASSTRDRGLPYEQYF.

This clonotype has only a few counts. The chain combines TRBV12-3 or TRBV12-4 with TRBJ1-6; 7 nucleotides line up with TRBD1. The CDR3 has 14 amino acids. Trimming at V came to 6 bases and at J to 9 bases, leaving 8 bases not matched to a gene. DNA of the CDR3: TGTGCCAGCAGCCAGGACAGGATTGCTTCACCCCTCCACTTT. It codes for CASSQDRIASPLHF.

In its sample, this clonotype was seen many times. The chain combines TRBV6-2 or TRBV6-3 with TRBJ2-1; the D gene is possibly TRBD1 (5 bases). The ends were cut back, 6 bases at V and 9 bases at J, with 12 bases in the middle. Germline V CDR1 and CDR2: MNHEY, SVGEGT. The CDR3 is 12 amino acids. CDR3 nucleotides: TGTGCCAGCAGCGAAGGGGTTATTGAGCAGTTCTTC. Protein: CASSEGVIEQFF.

This clonotype was seen a few times. The chain recombines TRBV7-2 with TRBJ1-2; 9 positions match TRBD1. V trimming: 5 bases; J trimming: 5 bases; junction bases outside the gene matches: 6. The CDR3 is made up of 14 amino acids. The V gene's germline CDR1 is SGHTA and CDR2 FQGNSA. In nucleotides, the CDR3 is TGTGCCAGCAGCAGCCGGGACAGGGCATATGGCTACACCTTC. It specifies CASSSRDRAYGYTF.

This chain connects TRBV20-1 to TRBJ2-1; D is unclear. The ends were cut back, 5 bases at V and 2 bases at J, with 7 bases in the middle. CDR3 length equals 12 residues. Germline V gene data show CDR1 as DFQATT and CDR2 as SNEGSKA (reference sequence). The CDR3 sequence is CSAEATYNEQFF. CDR3 DNA: TGCAGTGCTGAGGCTACCTACAATGAGCAGTTCTTC.

This clonotype was counted only a few times. The rearrangement joins TRBV4-3 to TRBJ2-3; 10 nucleotides agree with TRBD2. The V gene end was trimmed by 0 bases and the J gene end by 2 bases; junction bases not matched to a gene: 11. Germline lookup yields CDR1 LGHNA and CDR2 YSLEER. This CDR3 spans 19 amino acids. CDR3 loop: CASSQDLTAGGPNTDTQYF. The CDR3 region has the DNA TGCGCCAGCAGCCAAGATCTCACAGCGGGGGGGCCGAACACAGATACGCAGTATTTT.

Only a few counts were recorded for this clonotype. The V call is TRBV20-1, the J call TRBJ2-3, with 7 bases matching TRBD2. The CDR3 length is 15 residues. Trimming took 0 bases from V and 3 from J; bases not matched to a gene: 6. Germline V gives CDR1 DFQATT, CDR2 SNEGSKA (reference sequence). CDR3 loop: CSARDPGGRTDTQYF. The CDR3 coding sequence is TGCAGTGCTAGAGATCCCGGGGGGAGGACAGATACGCAGTATTTT.

This chain joins TRBV27 and TRBJ2-1; D call uncertain. V lost 3 bases and J 13 bases, leaving 19 bases between the germline ends. CDR1 and CDR2 from the germline V gene are MNHEY and SMNVEV (reference sequence). The CDR3 runs to 14 residues. The CDR3 nucleotides read TGTGCCAGCAGTTTGGGTAAAGGGTTGGAGACCCAGTTCTTC. It is translated as CASSLGKGLETQFF.

As for this clonotype: This may be a read error: a much more frequent sequence differs by one nucleotide. The chain couples TRBV4-1 to TRBJ2-5, with D unresolved. Germline assignment: CDR1 MGHRA and CDR2 YSYEKL. The CDR3 totals 14 residues. CDR3 residues: CAGSLDPLRETQYF. CDR3 sequence (DNA): TGCGCCGGCAGCCTTGACCCCCTGCGGGAGACCCAGTACTTC.

The chain employs TRBV30 and TRBJ1-1, with D maybe TRBD1 (6 bases). The V and J ends lost 5 bases and 0 bases respectively, with 10 bases between them. CDR1 is GTSNPN, CDR2 SVGIG, per germline (reference sequence). This CDR3 region has 13 residues. The CDR3 here is CAWAGDMNTEAFF. The CDR3 DNA is TGTGCCTGGGCCGGGGACATGAACACTGAAGCTTTCTTT.

This clonotype was detected ten times or more. The chain recombines TRBV4-1 with TRBJ2-5, with D perhaps TRBD1 (6 bases). V shed 3 bases and J shed 4 bases, with 12 bases lying between them. This CDR3 is 14 amino acids long. Germline V gene data show CDR1 as MGHRA and CDR2 as YSYEKL. The CDR3 DNA follows: TGCGCCAGCAGCCATGCAGGGGAAGGAGAGACCCAGTACTTC. Its translation: CASSHAGEGETQYF.

The chain uses TRBV7-2 and TRBJ1-2; 12 nucleotides match TRBD1. This CDR3 has 16 residues. The V segment lost 5 bases and the J segment 4 bases; nucleotides outside the gene matches: 8. From germline, CDR1 is SGHTA and CDR2 FQGNSA. The CDR3 loop is CASSLGTGGASYGYTF. CDR3 nucleotide sequence: TGTGCCAGCAGCCTAGGGACAGGGGGCGCGAGCTATGGCTACACCTTC.

This clonotype was counted a few times. The V call is TRBV9, the J call TRBJ1-5, with 9 bases identical to TRBD1. CDR1 and CDR2 from the germline V gene are SGDLS and YYNGEE. The ends lost 3 bases at V and 2 bases at J; junction bases unmatched: 3. The CDR3 runs to 15 residues. In DNA, the CDR3 is TGTGCCAGCAGCGAGGGACAGGGTGGCAATCAGCCCCAGCATTTT. This gives the protein CASSEGQGGNQPQHF.

The rearrangement uses TRBV19 and TRBJ1-2, with unresolved D. Germline values: CDR1 LNHDA, CDR2 SQIVND (reference sequence). V was clipped by 3 bases and J by 5 bases, with 10 bases between them. CDR3 size: 13 residues. CDR3 nucleotide sequence: TGTGCCAGTAGTATTTCCGCGGGTTATGGCTACACCTTC. Protein sequence: CASSISAGYGYTF.

This clonotype was recorded many times. The rearrangement links TRBV7-2 to TRBJ2-5, with 7 bases aligning to TRBD1. J was trimmed by 4 bases and V by 3 bases; bases with no gene match: 5. This CDR3 region has 14 residues. The germline CDR1 and CDR2 sequences are SGHTA and FQGNSA. The CDR3 region has the DNA TGTGCCAGCAGCTTTTCGACAGGGCGAGAGACCCAGTACTTC. Its protein is CASSFSTGRETQYF.

This clonotype was found many times. The gene calls are TRBV10-2 and TRBJ2-4; D remains unclear. The V and J ends lost 7 bases and 5 bases respectively, with 12 bases between them. CDR3 length equals 13 residues. Germline CDR1 reads WSHSY; CDR2 reads SAAADI. CDR3 loop: CASNDPRENIQYF. The CDR3 DNA is TGCGCCAGCAACGATCCTAGGGAAAACATTCAGTACTTC.

A word on this clonotype: A much more abundant neighbour one base away suggests this may be a read error. The rearrangement joins TRBV6-6 to TRBJ2-1, with TRBD2 identical over 10 bases. This CDR3 is built from 16 residues. The V gene end was trimmed by 5 bases and the J gene end by 13 bases; junction bases not matched to a gene: 17. Per the germline V gene, CDR1 is MNHNY and CDR2 is SVGAGI (reference sequence). CDR3 bases: TGTGCCAGCAGTCGGGCTCCTAGCGGGGGCACGGGGACCCAGTTCTTC. Its translation is CASSRAPSGGTGTQFF.